These T cell receptor beta chains were read from a single sample in a study of cytomegalovirus exposure and HLA in healthy donors. Assay used: immunoSEQ multiplex PCR; TCRdb lists only in-frame clones, some missing. This sample has about 150,000 clones, with over 90% found just once. The sequencing sample was made of PBMCs. The receptors originated from a man aged 18 to 35 in good health and CMV-seropositive. The CDR3 runs from the conserved cysteine through the conserved F or W. The D gene is left open where the match is weak.

V gene: TRBV27
D gene: -
CDR3 protein: CASPGGRTSGANVLTF

V gene: TRBV28
D gene: TRBD2
CDR3 protein: CASISREGHNEQFF

V gene: TRBV5-4
D gene: TRBD2
CDR3 protein: CASRRLAGASGDEQFF

V gene: TRBV4-1
D gene: -
CDR3 protein: CASSGGGLGQPQHF

V gene: TRBV15
D gene: TRBD1
CDR3 protein: CATSRADRGNEKLFF

V gene: TRBV19
D gene: -
CDR3 protein: CASSMGRGLTDTQYF

V gene: TRBV4-1
D gene: TRBD2
CDR3 protein: CASSQVFLAGGPGADTQYF

V gene: TRBV28
D gene: -
CDR3 protein: CASSRPYPGTEAFF

V gene: TRBV7-9
D gene: TRBD1
CDR3 protein: CASSFYRGDEQFF

V gene: TRBV5-4
D gene: TRBD2
CDR3 protein: CASSPGLAAAYEQYF